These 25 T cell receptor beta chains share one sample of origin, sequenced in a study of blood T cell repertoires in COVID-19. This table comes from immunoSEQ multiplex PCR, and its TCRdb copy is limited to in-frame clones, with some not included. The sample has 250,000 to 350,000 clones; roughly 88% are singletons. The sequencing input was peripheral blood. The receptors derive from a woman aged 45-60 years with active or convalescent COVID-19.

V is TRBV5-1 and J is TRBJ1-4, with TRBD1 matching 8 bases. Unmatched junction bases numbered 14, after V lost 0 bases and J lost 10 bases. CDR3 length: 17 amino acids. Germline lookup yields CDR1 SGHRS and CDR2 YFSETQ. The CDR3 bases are TGCGCCAGCAGCTTGGACCTTCTAGGCAGGGGGCTTTCAAAACTGTTTTTT. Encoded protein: CASSLDLLGRGLSKLFF. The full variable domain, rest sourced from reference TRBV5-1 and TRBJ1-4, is KAGVTQTPRYLIKTRGQQVTLSCSPISGHRSVSWYQQTPGQGLQFLFEYFSETQRNKGNFPGRFSGRQFSNSRSEMNVSTLELGDSALYLCASSLDLLGRGLSKLFFGSGTQLSVL.

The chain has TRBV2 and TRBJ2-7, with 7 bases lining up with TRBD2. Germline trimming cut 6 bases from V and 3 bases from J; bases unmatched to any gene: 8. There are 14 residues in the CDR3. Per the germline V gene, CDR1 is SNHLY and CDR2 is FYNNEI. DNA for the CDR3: TGTGCCAGCAGCCCAAGCGGGGCCGACTACGAGCAGTACTTC. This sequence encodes CASSPSGADYEQYF.

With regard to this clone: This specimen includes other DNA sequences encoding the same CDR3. The DNA of the CDR3 is TGTGCCAGCTCACCGGGACTAGCGGGAGTGGAGACCCAGTACTTC. It specifies CASSPGLAGVETQYF. The chain uses TRBV18 and TRBJ2-5; 14 bases map to TRBD2. J was trimmed by 5 bases and V by 3 bases; bases with no gene match: 2. The CDR3 length is 15 residues. Per the germline V gene, CDR1 is KGHSH and CDR2 is LQKENI.

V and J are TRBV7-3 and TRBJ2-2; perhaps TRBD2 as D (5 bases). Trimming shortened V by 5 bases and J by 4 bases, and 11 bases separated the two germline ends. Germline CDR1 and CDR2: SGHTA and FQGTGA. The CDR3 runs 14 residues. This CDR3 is CASSPRGPTGELFF. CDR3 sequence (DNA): TGTGCCAGCAGCCCTCGAGGGCCCACCGGGGAGCTGTTTTTT.

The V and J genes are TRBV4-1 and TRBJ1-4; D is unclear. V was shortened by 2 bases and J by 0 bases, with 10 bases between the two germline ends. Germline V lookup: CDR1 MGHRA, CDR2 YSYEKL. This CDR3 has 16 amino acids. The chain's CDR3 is CASSQPPIATNEKLFF. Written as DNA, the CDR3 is TGCGCCAGCAGCCAACCACCGATAGCAACTAATGAAAAACTGTTTTTT.

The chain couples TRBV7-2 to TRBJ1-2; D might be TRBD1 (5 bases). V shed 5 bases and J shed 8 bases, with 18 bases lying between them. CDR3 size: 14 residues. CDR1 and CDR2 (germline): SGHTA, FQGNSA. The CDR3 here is CASSPGVGSGGYTF. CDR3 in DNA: TGTGCCAGCAGCCCGGGGGTCGGTTCAGGAGGCTACACCTTC.

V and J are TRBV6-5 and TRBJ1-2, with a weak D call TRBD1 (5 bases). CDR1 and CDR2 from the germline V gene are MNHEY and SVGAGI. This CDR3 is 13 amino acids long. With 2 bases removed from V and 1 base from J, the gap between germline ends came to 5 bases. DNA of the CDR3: TGTGCCAGCAGTTACGACAGTAACTATGGCTACACCTTC. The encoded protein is CASSYDSNYGYTF.

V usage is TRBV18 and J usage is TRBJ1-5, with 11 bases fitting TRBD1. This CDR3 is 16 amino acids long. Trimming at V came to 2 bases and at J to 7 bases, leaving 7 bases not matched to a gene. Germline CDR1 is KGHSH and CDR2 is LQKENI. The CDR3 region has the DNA TGTGCCAGCTCACCAACCGGGACAGGGGGAAACCAGCCCCAGCATTTT. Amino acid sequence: CASSPTGTGGNQPQHF.

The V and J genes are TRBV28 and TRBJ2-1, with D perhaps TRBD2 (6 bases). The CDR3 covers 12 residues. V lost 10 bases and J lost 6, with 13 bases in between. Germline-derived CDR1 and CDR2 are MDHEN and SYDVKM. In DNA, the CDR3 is TGTGCCACCCGCCTAGCGCCCAATGAGCAGTTCTTC. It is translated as CATRLAPNEQFF. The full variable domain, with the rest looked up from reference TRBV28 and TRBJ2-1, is DVKVTQSSRYLVKRTGEKVFLECVQDMDHENMFWYRQDPGLGLRLIYFSYDVKMKEKGDIPEGYSVSREKKERFSLILESASTNQTSMYLCATRLAPNEQFFGPGTRLTVL.

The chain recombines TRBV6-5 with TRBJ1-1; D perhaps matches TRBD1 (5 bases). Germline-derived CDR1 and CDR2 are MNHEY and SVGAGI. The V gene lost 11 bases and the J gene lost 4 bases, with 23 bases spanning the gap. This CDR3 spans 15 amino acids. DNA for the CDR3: TGTGCCGTTCACTCAGGACATAGGAGGGGCACTGAAGCTTTCTTT. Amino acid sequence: CAVHSGHRRGTEAFF.

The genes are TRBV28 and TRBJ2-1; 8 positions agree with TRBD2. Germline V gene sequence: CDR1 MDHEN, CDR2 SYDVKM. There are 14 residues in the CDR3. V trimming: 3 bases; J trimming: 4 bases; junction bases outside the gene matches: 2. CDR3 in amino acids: CASSLLAGYNEQFF. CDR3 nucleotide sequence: TGTGCCAGCAGTTTGCTAGCGGGTTACAATGAGCAGTTCTTC.

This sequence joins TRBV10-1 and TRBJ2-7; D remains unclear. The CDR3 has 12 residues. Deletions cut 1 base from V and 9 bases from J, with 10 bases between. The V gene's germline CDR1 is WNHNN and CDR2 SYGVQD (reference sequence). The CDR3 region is CASSEWQIRQYF. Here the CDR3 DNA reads TGCGCCAGCAGTGAGTGGCAGATTCGGCAGTACTTC.

CDR3 sequence: CASSQEGGGSGYTF. The CDR3 region has the DNA TGCGCCAGCAGCCAAGAGGGTGGAGGGTCCGGCTACACCTTC. This chain connects TRBV4-3 to TRBJ1-2; D ambiguous. The germline V and J ends were trimmed by 0 bases and 8 bases, with 13 bases remaining between them. Germline V gives CDR1 LGHNA, CDR2 YSLEER. CDR3 length equals 14 residues.

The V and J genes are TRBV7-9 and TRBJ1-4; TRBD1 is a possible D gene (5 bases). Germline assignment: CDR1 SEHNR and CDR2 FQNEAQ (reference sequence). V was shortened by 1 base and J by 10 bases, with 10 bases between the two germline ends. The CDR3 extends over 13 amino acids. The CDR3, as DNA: TGTGCCAGCAGCTTAGACAGGCCCGGAAAACTGTTTTTT. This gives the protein CASSLDRPGKLFF.

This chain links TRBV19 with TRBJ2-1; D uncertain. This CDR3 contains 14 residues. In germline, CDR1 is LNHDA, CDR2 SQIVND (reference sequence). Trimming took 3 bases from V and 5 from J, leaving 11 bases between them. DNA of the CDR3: TGTGCCAGTAGTATCGGTCCTCAAAACAATGAGCAGTTCTTC. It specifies CASSIGPQNNEQFF.

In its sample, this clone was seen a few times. The CDR3 nucleotides read TGTGCCAGCAGCCCCCAAGGGACAGTCATCACAGATACGCAGTATTTT. It yields the protein CASSPQGTVITDTQYF. V usage is TRBV16 and J usage is TRBJ2-3, with 7 bases fitting TRBD1. V lost 4 bases and J lost 2; bases outside the gene matches: 9. CDR3 length: 16 residues. Germline values: CDR1 KGHSY, CDR2 FQNENV.

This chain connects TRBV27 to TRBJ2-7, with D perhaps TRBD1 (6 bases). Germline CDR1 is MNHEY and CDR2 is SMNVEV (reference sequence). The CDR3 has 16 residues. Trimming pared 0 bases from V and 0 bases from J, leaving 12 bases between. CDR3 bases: TGTGCCAGCAGTTTATCTGGCAGGGGCCTCTCCTACGAGCAGTACTTC. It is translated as CASSLSGRGLSYEQYF.

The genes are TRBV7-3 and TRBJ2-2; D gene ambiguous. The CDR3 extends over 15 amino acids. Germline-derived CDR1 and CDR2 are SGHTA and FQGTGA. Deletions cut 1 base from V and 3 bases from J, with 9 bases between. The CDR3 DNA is TGTGCCAGCAGCTTAAAGAATGCGGACACCGGGGAGCTGTTTTTT. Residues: CASSLKNADTGELFF. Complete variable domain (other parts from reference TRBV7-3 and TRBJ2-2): GAGVSQTPSNKVTEKGKYVELRCDPISGHTALYWYRQSLGQGPEFLIYFQGTGAADDSGLPNDRFFAVRPEGSVSTLKIQRTERGDSAVYLCASSLKNADTGELFFGEGSRLTVL.

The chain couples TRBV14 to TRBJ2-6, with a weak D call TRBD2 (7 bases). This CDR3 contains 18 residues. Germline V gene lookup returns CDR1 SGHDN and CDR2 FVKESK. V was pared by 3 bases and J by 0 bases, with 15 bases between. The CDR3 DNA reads TGTGCCAGCAGCCACTGGGGGAGGGACACCTCTGGGGCCAACGTCCTGACTTTC. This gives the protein CASSHWGRDTSGANVLTF.

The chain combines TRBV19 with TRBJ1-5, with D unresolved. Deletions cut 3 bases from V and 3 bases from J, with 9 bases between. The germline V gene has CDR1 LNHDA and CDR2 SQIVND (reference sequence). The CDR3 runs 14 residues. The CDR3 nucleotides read TGTGCCAGTAGTATCACAGTCTCCAATCAGCCCCAGCATTTT. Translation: CASSITVSNQPQHF.

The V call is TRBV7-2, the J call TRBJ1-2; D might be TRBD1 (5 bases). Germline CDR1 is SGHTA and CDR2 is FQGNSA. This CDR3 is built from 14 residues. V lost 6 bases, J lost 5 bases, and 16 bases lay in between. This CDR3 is CASSWTTASYGYTF. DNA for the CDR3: TGTGCCAGCAGTTGGACGACAGCCTCGTATGGCTACACCTTC.

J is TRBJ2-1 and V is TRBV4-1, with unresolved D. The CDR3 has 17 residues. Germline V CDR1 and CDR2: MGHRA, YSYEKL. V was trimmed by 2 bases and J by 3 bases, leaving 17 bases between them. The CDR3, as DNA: TGCGCCAGCAGCCAAATAGGAGCTGGAGCTGTCTACAATGAGCAGTTCTTC. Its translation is CASSQIGAGAVYNEQFF.

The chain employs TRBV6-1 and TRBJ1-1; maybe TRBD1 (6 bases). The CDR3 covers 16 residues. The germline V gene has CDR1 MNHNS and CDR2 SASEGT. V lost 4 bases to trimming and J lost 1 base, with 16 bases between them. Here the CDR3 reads CASSGRGGHPNTEAFF. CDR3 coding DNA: TGTGCCAGCAGTGGCCGGGGGGGACACCCGAACACTGAAGCTTTCTTT.

The DNA of the CDR3 is TGTGCCAGCAGTGGAAACCCGTCGGACAGGTTTAATGAAAAACTGTTTTTT. Encoded protein: CASSGNPSDRFNEKLFF. This chain joins TRBV6-1 and TRBJ1-4, with TRBD1 matching 7 bases. Losses at the gene ends were 4 bases for V and 4 bases for J; bases not matched to a gene: 12. CDR3 length: 17 amino acids. Germline lookup yields CDR1 MNHNS and CDR2 SASEGT.

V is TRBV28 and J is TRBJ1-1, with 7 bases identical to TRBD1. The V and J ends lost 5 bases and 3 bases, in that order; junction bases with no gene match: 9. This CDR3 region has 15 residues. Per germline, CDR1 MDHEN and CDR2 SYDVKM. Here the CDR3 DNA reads TGTGCCAGCAGTCCCGACAGGGCTTGGGACACTGAAGCTTTCTTT. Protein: CASSPDRAWDTEAFF. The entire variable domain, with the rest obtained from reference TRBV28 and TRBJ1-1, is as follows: DVKVTQSSRYLVKRTGEKVFLECVQDMDHENMFWYRQDPGLGLRLIYFSYDVKMKEKGDIPEGYSVSREKKERFSLILESASTNQTSMYLCASSPDRAWDTEAFFGQGTRLTVV.